This T cell receptor (beta chain) stems from a study of T-cell memory formation after mild COVID-19. Study at large: Clustering of TCRs was largely donor specific.

MiXCR, applied by TCRdb to the 5' RACE reads, yields one record per CDR3 protein. The sample consists of around 300,000 distinct CDR3 sequences, around 13% of them appearing once. Source material: PBMCs or a T cell subset sorted from them (not recorded which). This clonotype was sampled from a man between 18 and 29 years old who had mild COVID-19 (a few samples of this study predate the infection). Cell type and time point are not known.

The CDR3 protein is CASSEGGYFKTYEQYF. The CDR3 coding sequence is TGTGCCAGCAGTGAAGGGGGGTACTTCAAGACCTACGAGCAGTACTTC. J is TRBJ2-7 and V is TRBV6-1, with D perhaps being TRBD1 or TRBD2 (5 bases each). Germline V gene data show CDR1 as MNHNS and CDR2 as SASEGT. The ends were cut back, 1 base at V and 2 bases at J, with 15 bases in the middle. The CDR3 is 16 amino acids.